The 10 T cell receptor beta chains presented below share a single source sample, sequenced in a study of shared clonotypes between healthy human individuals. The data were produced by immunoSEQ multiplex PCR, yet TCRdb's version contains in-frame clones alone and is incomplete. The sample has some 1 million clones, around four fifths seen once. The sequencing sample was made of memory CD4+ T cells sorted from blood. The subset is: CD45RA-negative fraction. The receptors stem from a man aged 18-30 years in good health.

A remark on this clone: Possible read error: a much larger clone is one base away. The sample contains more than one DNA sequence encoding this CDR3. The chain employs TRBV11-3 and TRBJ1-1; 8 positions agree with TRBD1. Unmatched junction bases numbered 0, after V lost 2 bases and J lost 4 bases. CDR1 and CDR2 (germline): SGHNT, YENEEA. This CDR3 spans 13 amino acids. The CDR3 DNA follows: TGTGCCAGCAGCTTAACAGGGGGCACTGAAGCTTTCTTT. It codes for CASSLTGGTEAFF.

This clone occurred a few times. The CDR3 DNA reads as TGTGCCAGCAGTCCGTTTGGACCGAACACTGAAGCTTTCTTT. Its protein is CASSPFGPNTEAFF. The gene calls are TRBV28 and TRBJ1-1; D call uncertain. Germline V CDR1 and CDR2: MDHEN, SYDVKM. The CDR3 runs 14 residues. V lost 5 bases to trimming and J lost 1 base, with 11 bases between them.

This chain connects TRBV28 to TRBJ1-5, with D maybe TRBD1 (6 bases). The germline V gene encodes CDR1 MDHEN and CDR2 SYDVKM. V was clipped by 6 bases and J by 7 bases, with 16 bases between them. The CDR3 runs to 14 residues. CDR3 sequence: CASRPGQTGQPQHF. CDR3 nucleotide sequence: TGTGCCAGCAGACCTGGACAGACCGGCCAGCCCCAGCATTTT.

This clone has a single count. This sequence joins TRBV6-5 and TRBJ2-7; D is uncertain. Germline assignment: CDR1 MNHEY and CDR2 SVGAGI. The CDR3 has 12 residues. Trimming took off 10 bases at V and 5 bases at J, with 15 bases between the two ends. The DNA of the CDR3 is TGTGCCACCCAACGTATGGACCACGAGCAGTACTTC. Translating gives CATQRMDHEQYF.

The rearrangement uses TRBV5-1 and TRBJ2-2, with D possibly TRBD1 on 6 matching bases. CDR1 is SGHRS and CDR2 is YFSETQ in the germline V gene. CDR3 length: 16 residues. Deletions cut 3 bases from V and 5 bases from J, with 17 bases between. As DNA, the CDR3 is TGCGCCAGCAGCTCGGGGCCCGGTACAGGGACCGGGGAGCTGTTTTTT. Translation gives CASSSGPGTGTGELFF.

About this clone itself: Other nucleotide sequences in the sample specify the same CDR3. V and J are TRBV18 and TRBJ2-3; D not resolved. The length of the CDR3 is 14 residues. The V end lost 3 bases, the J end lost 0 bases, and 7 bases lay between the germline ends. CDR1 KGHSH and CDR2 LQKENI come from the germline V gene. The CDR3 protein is CASSPIPSTDTQYF. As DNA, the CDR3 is TGTGCCAGCTCACCTATCCCTAGCACAGATACGCAGTATTTT. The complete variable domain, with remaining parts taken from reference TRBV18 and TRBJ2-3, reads NAGVMQNPRHLVRRRGQEARLRCSPMKGHSHVYWYRQLPEEGLKFMVYLQKENIIDESGMPKERFSAEFPKEGPSILRIQQVVRGDSAAYFCASSPIPSTDTQYFGPGTRLTVL.

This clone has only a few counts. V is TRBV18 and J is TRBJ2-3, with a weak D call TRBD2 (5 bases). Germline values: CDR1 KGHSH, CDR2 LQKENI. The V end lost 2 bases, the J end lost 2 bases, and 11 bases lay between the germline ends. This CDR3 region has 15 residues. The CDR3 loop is CASSPTDYLTDTQYF. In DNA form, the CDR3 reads TGTGCCAGCTCACCAACAGACTACCTCACAGATACGCAGTATTTT.

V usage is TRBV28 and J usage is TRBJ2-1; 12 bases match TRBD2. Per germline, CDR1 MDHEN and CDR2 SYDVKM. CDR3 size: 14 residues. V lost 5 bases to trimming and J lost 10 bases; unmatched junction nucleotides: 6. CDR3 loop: CASSRTSGAVEQFF. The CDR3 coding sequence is TGTGCCAGCAGTCGGACTAGCGGGGCTGTGGAGCAGTTCTTC. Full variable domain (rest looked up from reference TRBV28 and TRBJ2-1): DVKVTQSSRYLVKRTGEKVFLECVQDMDHENMFWYRQDPGLGLRLIYFSYDVKMKEKGDIPEGYSVSREKKERFSLILESASTNQTSMYLCASSRTSGAVEQFFGPGTRLTVL.

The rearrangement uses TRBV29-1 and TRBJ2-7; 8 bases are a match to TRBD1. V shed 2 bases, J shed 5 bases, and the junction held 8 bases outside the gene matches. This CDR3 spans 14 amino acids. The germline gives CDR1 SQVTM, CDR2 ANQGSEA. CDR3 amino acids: CSVETQGDSNEQYF. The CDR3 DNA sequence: TGCAGCGTTGAAACACAGGGGGATTCGAACGAGCAGTACTTC.

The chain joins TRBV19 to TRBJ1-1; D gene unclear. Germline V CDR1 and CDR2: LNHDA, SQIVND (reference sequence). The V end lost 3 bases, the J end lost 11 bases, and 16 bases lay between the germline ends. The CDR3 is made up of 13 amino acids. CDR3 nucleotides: TGTGCCAGTAGTATCCCGGGCGATACGTTGGCTTTCTTT. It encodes CASSIPGDTLAFF.